A selection of T cell receptor beta chains follows, all from one sample in a study of T cells in Graves' hyperthyroidism and ophthalmopathy. One entry per CDR3 protein, called by TCRdb with MiXCR from the multiplex PCR reads. The table includes 450,000 to 500,000 distinct CDR3 sequences, 22% detected once. Sequenced input: blood. The receptors stem from a woman aged 65 to 85 with Graves' ophthalmopathy. CDR3s leave out the opening cysteine and the closing phenylalanine or tryptophan. Fields, in order: V gene, clone size, J gene, CDR3 protein. Part of the rows lack a size; the others show once, few, many or a class for expanded clones.

V: TRBV20-1
size: few
J: TRBJ1-2
CDR3: STHYGYT

V: TRBV7-3
size: many
J: TRBJ1-1
CDR3: ASSLRLRGVNTEAF

V: TRBV4-1
size: once
J: TRBJ1-2
CDR3: ASSQDRDSLYGYT

V: TRBV9
size: few
J: TRBJ2-1
CDR3: ASARPRVAVRGEQF

V: TRBV20-1
size: few
J: TRBJ2-7
CDR3: SASLAGVGYEQY

V: TRBV6-5
size: .
J: TRBJ2-7
CDR3: ASSYSSGIPFLYEQY

V: TRBV3-1
size: .
J: TRBJ1-6
CDR3: ASSQRASNSPLH

V: TRBV30
size: many
J: TRBJ2-3
CDR3: AWSVSLAARTDTQY

V: TRBV28
size: few
J: TRBJ2-3
CDR3: ASSRPRATDTQY

V: TRBV30
size: few
J: TRBJ2-2
CDR3: AWSRWEGRTGELF

V: TRBV12-3/TRBV12-4
size: .
J: TRBJ2-1
CDR3: ASTLAGEDNEQL

V: TRBV7-6
size: few
J: TRBJ2-1
CDR3: ASSFDIREQF

V: TRBV3-1
size: few
J: TRBJ2-5
CDR3: ASSHRAVLQETQY

V: TRBV20-1
size: .
J: TRBJ2-1
CDR3: RGYGDDNEQF

V: TRBV7-3
size: many
J: TRBJ2-1
CDR3: ASSLGTSYNEQF

V: TRBV20-1
size: few
J: TRBJ2-5
CDR3: SARDRGRSEETQY

V: TRBV2
size: many
J: TRBJ2-7
CDR3: ASSRPGDYEQY

V: TRBV20-1
size: few
J: TRBJ2-4
CDR3: SAQGRKNIQY

V: TRBV7-2
size: .
J: TRBJ1-1
CDR3: ASSPRRGRTEAF

V: TRBV28
size: few
J: TRBJ1-2
CDR3: ASSFFRGRVNGYT

V: TRBV6-2/TRBV6-3
size: few
J: TRBJ2-3
CDR3: ASGSIAAGPRSTDTQY

V: TRBV6-2/TRBV6-3
size: .
J: TRBJ2-2
CDR3: ALSVIKGANTGEPF

V: TRBV20-1
size: .
J: TRBJ2-7
CDR3: SASSHGVEQY

V: TRBV20-1
size: .
J: TRBJ1-5
CDR3: SARERGNSNQPQH

V: TRBV25-1
size: few
J: TRBJ2-6
CDR3: ASSEDRFSGANVLT

V: TRBV2
size: many
J: TRBJ1-1
CDR3: ASFENTEAF

V: TRBV5-4
size: .
J: TRBJ2-7
CDR3: ASSLETSPSYEQY

V: TRBV19
size: .
J: TRBJ2-7
CDR3: ASSGRAPYEQY

V: TRBV30
size: few
J: TRBJ1-2
CDR3: AWSQTGNYGYT

V: TRBV4-1
size: .
J: TRBJ2-1
CDR3: ASSQYGPGQMNNEQF

V: TRBV18
size: few
J: TRBJ2-5
CDR3: ASSPSGTGETQY

V: TRBV6-1
size: .
J: TRBJ2-1
CDR3: ASSAPPAGGVEQF

V: TRBV20-1
size: .
J: TRBJ2-3
CDR3: SAATSGTGRTDTQY

V: TRBV12-3/TRBV12-4
size: .
J: TRBJ1-1
CDR3: ASSFYPAAGLNTEAF

V: TRBV28
size: few
J: TRBJ2-1
CDR3: ASSAVLGNEQF

V: TRBV12-3/TRBV12-4
size: many
J: TRBJ1-4
CDR3: ASSLDRGSPELF

V: TRBV24-1
size: many
J: TRBJ1-5
CDR3: ATNPGNQPQH

V: TRBV19
size: .
J: TRBJ1-5
CDR3: AGHMENSNQPQH

V: TRBV13
size: many
J: TRBJ2-7
CDR3: ASSSTGRSYEQY

V: TRBV20-1
size: .
J: TRBJ2-7
CDR3: SAPAGGINEQY

V: TRBV6-1
size: many
J: TRBJ2-3
CDR3: ASSEPAGISTDTQY

V: TRBV6-1
size: .
J: TRBJ2-7
CDR3: ASRGGVYEQY

V: TRBV7-3
size: many
J: TRBJ2-5
CDR3: ASSLTSGSQETQY

V: TRBV5-1
size: .
J: TRBJ1-2
CDR3: ASSLDIANYGYT

V: TRBV6-5
size: few
J: TRBJ1-4
CDR3: ASSYSQGVNEKLF

V: TRBV5-1
size: .
J: TRBJ2-5
CDR3: ASSRDGTQY

V: TRBV3-1
size: few
J: TRBJ1-1
CDR3: ASSQGPVGRDTEAF

V: TRBV11-2
size: .
J: TRBJ2-7
CDR3: ASSYGTSNFYEQY

V: TRBV7-9
size: few
J: TRBJ2-3
CDR3: ASSLVLSGTDTQY

V: TRBV18
size: few
J: TRBJ1-1
CDR3: ASSKLTPPNTEAF